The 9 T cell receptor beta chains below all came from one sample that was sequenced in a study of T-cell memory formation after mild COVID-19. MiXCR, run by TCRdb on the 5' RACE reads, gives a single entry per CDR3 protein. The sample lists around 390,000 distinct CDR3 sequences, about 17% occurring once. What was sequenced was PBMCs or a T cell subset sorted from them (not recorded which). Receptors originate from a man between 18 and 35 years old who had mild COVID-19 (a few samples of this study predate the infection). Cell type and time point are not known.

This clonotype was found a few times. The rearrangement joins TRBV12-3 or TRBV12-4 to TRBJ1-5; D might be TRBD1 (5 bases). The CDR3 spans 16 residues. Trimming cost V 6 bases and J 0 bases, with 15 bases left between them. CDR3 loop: CASSPRGVYSNQPQHF. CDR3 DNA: TGTGCCAGCAGCCCGAGGGGAGTTTATAGCAATCAGCCCCAGCATTTT.

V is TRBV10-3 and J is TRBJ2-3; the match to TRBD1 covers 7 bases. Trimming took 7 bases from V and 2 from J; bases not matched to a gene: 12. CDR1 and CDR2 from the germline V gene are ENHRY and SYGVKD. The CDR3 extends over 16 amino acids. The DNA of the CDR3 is TGTGCCATCACCCCGGGGACAGCATCGGTCACAGATACGCAGTATTTT. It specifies CAITPGTASVTDTQYF.

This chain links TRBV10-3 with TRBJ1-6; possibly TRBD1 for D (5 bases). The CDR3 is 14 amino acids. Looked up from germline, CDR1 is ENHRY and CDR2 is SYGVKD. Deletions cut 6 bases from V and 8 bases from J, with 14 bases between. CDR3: CAISPQGVDSPLHF. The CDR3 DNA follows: TGTGCCATCAGCCCCCAGGGAGTAGATTCACCCCTCCACTTT.

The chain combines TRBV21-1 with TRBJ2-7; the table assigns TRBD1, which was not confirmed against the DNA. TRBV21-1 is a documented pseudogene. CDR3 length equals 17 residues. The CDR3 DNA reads TGTGCCAGCAGCAAAGCGCAGGCATCCATTGGGGGCTACGAGCAGTACTTC. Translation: CASSKAQASIGGYEQYF.

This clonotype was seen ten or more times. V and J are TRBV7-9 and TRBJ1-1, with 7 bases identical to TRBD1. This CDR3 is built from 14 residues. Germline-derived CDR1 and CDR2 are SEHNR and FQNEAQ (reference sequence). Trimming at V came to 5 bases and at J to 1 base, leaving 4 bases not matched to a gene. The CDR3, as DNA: TGTGCCAGCAGCCTGGGACAGCCGAACACTGAAGCTTTCTTT. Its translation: CASSLGQPNTEAFF.

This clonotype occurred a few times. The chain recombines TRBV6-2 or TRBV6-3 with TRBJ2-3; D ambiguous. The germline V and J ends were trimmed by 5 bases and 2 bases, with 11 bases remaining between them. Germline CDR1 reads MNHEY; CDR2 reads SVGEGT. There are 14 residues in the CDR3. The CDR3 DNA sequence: TGTGCCAGCAGTCAGAGCGTAAACACAGATACGCAGTATTTT. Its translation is CASSQSVNTDTQYF.

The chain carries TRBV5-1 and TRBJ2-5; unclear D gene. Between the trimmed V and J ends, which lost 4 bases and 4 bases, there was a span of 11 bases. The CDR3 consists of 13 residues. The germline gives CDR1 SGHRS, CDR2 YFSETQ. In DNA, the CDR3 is TGCGCCAGCAGCGCCGCCTTGGGAGAGACCCAGTACTTC. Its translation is CASSAALGETQYF.

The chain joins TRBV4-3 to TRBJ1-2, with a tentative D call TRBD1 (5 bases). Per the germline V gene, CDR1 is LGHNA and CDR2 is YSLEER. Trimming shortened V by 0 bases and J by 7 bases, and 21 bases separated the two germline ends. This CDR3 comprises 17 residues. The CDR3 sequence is CASSQEAEGAGALGYTF. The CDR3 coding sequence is TGCGCCAGCAGCCAAGAAGCGGAAGGTGCTGGGGCCCTTGGCTACACCTTC.

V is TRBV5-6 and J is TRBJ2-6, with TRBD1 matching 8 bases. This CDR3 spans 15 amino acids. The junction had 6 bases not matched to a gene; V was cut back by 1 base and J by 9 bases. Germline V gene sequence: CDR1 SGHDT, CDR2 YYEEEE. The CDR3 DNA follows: TGTGCCAGCAGCTTGTATGGGACAGGAGGCAACGTCCTGACTTTC. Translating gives CASSLYGTGGNVLTF.